These 32 T cell receptor beta chains originate from one sample sequenced in a study of blood T cell repertoires in COVID-19. Sequenced by immunoSEQ multiplex PCR; TCRdb stores in-frame clones only, minus some. The sample lists under 90,000 clones, nearly 90% seen once, with less than 3% in the top ten. Sequencing was carried out using peripheral blood. The receptors stem from a man between 65 and 85 years old with active or convalescent COVID-19.

V is TRBV11-2 and J is TRBJ2-1; 15 bases are a match to TRBD2. J was trimmed by 4 bases and V by 5 bases; bases with no gene match: 6. The CDR3 is 17 amino acids. Germline lookup yields CDR1 SGHAT and CDR2 FQNNGV. For the CDR3, the DNA is TGTGCCAGCAGCCCGGGACTAGCGGGAGGACGATACAATGAGCAGTTCTTC. Amino acids: CASSPGLAGGRYNEQFF. The full variable domain, rest sourced from reference TRBV11-2 and TRBJ2-1, is EAGVAQSPRYKIIEKRQSVAFWCNPISGHATLYWYQQILGQGPKLLIQFQNNGVVDDSQLPKDRFSAERLKGVDSTLKIQPAKLEDSAVYLCASSPGLAGGRYNEQFFGPGTRLTVL.

DNA of the CDR3: TGTGCCAGCAGTTACGTTGCGGGCTCCTACGAGCAGTACTTC. Translated: CASSYVAGSYEQYF. This chain links TRBV6-5 with TRBJ2-7; TRBD2 is a possible D gene (5 bases). Germline values: CDR1 MNHEY, CDR2 SVGAGI. The V end was cut by 2 bases, the J end by 0 bases, with 8 bases between. CDR3 size: 14 residues.

The chain links TRBV11-2 to TRBJ2-7; D is perhaps TRBD1 (6 bases). V gave up 3 bases and J gave up 5 bases, with 14 bases separating them. The CDR3 consists of 14 residues. Germline CDR1 is SGHAT and CDR2 is FQNNGV. The CDR3 reads CASSLQGLSNEQYF. CDR3 coding DNA: TGTGCCAGCAGCTTGCAGGGGCTTAGTAACGAGCAGTACTTC.

V usage is TRBV18 and J usage is TRBJ2-7; 12 positions match TRBD2. This CDR3 comprises 15 residues. Germline V gene lookup returns CDR1 KGHSH and CDR2 LQKENI. The ends lost 1 base at V and 9 bases at J; junction bases unmatched: 7. The CDR3 sequence is CASSPQTSGGPGQYF. CDR3 coding DNA: TGTGCCAGCTCACCACAGACTAGCGGGGGCCCAGGGCAGTACTTC.

In this sample, this clone turned up a few times. V and J are TRBV11-2 and TRBJ2-7, with D tentatively TRBD2 (5 bases). V was pared by 1 base and J by 4 bases, with 11 bases between. Germline CDR1 SGHAT, CDR2 FQNNGV. CDR3 length equals 14 residues. The CDR3 here is CASSLALAPYEQYF. The CDR3 nucleotides are TGTGCCAGCAGCTTAGCCCTAGCCCCGTACGAGCAGTACTTC.

J is TRBJ2-3 and V is TRBV24-1; 14 positions agree with TRBD2. This CDR3 has 18 residues. Germline values: CDR1 KGHDR, CDR2 SFDVKD. V was pared by 6 bases and J by 1 base, with 8 bases of the junction left unmatched. The DNA of the CDR3 is TGTGCCACCAGTACCAGACTAGCGGGAGGGGTTGGCACAGATACGCAGTATTTT. It yields the protein CATSTRLAGGVGTDTQYF.

This clone occurred a few times. This rearrangement joins TRBV4-1 to TRBJ1-6, with D perhaps TRBD1 (5 bases). The CDR3 runs 16 residues. Trimming pared 7 bases from V and 6 bases from J, leaving 19 bases between. Germline-derived CDR1 and CDR2 are MGHRA and YSYEKL. The CDR3 coding sequence is TGCGCCAGCACCCGAGGAGGGGACCGAACTAATTCACCCCTCCACTTT. Its protein product is CASTRGGDRTNSPLHF.

This sequence joins TRBV29-1 and TRBJ2-5, with TRBD1 matching over 7 bases. V was clipped by 0 bases and J by 4 bases; unmatched bases: 5. The CDR3 loop spans 14 amino acids. Germline lookup yields CDR1 SQVTM and CDR2 ANQGSEA. In DNA form, the CDR3 reads TGCAGCGTTGAAGATCCTTACAGGGGAGAGACCCAGTACTTC. This codes for CSVEDPYRGETQYF. The complete variable domain, with remaining parts taken from reference TRBV29-1 and TRBJ2-5, reads SAVISQKPSRDICQRGTSLTIQCQVDSQVTMMFWYRQQPGQSLTLIATANQGSEATYESGFVIDKFPISRPNLTFSTLTVSNMSPEDSSIYLCSVEDPYRGETQYFGPGTRLLVL.

V is TRBV23-1 and J is TRBJ2-7; the D gene is possibly TRBD1 (6 bases). TRBV23-1 is an ORF, and what it does is uncertain. This CDR3 comprises 16 residues. V was pared by 1 base and J by 0 bases, with 13 bases between. The CDR3: CASSQLDRQSSYEQYF. In nucleotides, the CDR3 is TGCGCCAGCAGTCAATTGGACAGACAGAGCTCCTACGAGCAGTACTTC.

This chain joins TRBV27 and TRBJ1-5; D is undetermined. The V and J ends lost 7 bases and 4 bases respectively, with 20 bases between them. Germline CDR1 and CDR2: MNHEY and SMNVEV (reference sequence). The CDR3 runs 16 residues. This chain's CDR3 is CASTPRAGWSNQPQHF. The CDR3 region has the DNA TGTGCCAGCACTCCGCGGGCGGGATGGAGTAATCAGCCCCAGCATTTT.

The V and J genes are TRBV29-1 and TRBJ2-3; weak D call: TRBD2 (5 bases). The CDR3 has 12 amino acids. Trimming left V 3 bases short and J 4 bases short, with 8 bases between. The V gene's germline CDR1 is SQVTM and CDR2 ANQGSEA. CDR3 nucleotides: TGCAGCGTTGATGAGGGCGCAGATACGCAGTATTTT. Translation gives CSVDEGADTQYF.

V is TRBV11-2 and J is TRBJ2-3; TRBD2 matches 11 bases. From germline, CDR1 is SGHAT and CDR2 FQNNGV. The CDR3 has 18 residues. The V gene end was trimmed by 0 bases and the J gene end by 0 bases; junction bases not matched to a gene: 5. As DNA, the CDR3 is TGTGCCAGCAGCTTAGATTCGGGACTAGCGGTTAGCACAGATACGCAGTATTTT. It codes for CASSLDSGLAVSTDTQYF.

The chain joins TRBV15 to TRBJ1-6; TRBD1 agrees at 9 bases. Losses at the gene ends were 1 base for V and 7 bases for J; bases not matched to a gene: 2. Germline assignment: CDR1 LNHNV and CDR2 YYDKDF (reference sequence). This CDR3 has 15 residues. As DNA, the CDR3 is TGTGCCACCAGCAGAGGGGGACAGGGAAATTCACCCCTCCACTTT. Amino acid sequence: CATSRGGQGNSPLHF.

The V call is TRBV5-1, the J call TRBJ2-1; 9 nucleotides agree with TRBD1. The V segment lost 4 bases and the J segment 12 bases; nucleotides outside the gene matches: 11. CDR3 length: 14 residues. Germline values: CDR1 SGHRS, CDR2 YFSETQ. This CDR3 reads CASSLTGTGSGQFF. As DNA, the CDR3 is TGCGCCAGCAGCCTCACCGGGACAGGGAGTGGGCAGTTCTTC.

This chain joins TRBV5-1 and TRBJ2-7; a possible D gene is TRBD2 (5 bases). Trimming stripped 1 base from V and 5 bases from J, with 13 bases between. The V gene's germline CDR1 is SGHRS and CDR2 YFSETQ. The CDR3 consists of 14 residues. Here the CDR3 reads CASSLNVVGDEQYF. In DNA form, the CDR3 reads TGCGCCAGCAGCTTGAACGTCGTGGGAGACGAGCAGTACTTC. The variable domain in full, with the rest retrieved from reference TRBV5-1 and TRBJ2-7, is KAGVTQTPRYLIKTRGQQVTLSCSPISGHRSVSWYQQTPGQGLQFLFEYFSETQRNKGNFPGRFSGRQFSNSRSEMNVSTLELGDSALYLCASSLNVVGDEQYFGPGTRLTVT.

The CDR3 nucleotides read TGTGCCAGTAGTGGGTATCTAGCGGGAGGGCCGCCCCGCACCGGGGAGCTGTTTTTT. Its translation: CASSGYLAGGPPRTGELFF. This rearrangement joins TRBV19 to TRBJ2-2; 12 nucleotides align to TRBD2. CDR1 and CDR2 (germline): LNHDA, SQIVND (reference sequence). Trimming removed 5 bases from V and 4 bases from J; junction bases left unmatched: 14. The CDR3 covers 19 residues. The whole variable domain, remainder taken from reference TRBV19 and TRBJ2-2, is DGGITQSPKYLFRKEGQNVTLSCEQNLNHDAMYWYRQDPGQGLRLIYYSQIVNDFQKGDIAEGYSVSREKKESFPLTVTSAQKNPTAFYLCASSGYLAGGPPRTGELFFGEGSRLTVL.

Here the CDR3 reads CASSFGSSYEQYF. CDR3 nucleotides: TGTGCCAGCAGTTTCGGGAGCTCCTACGAGCAGTACTTC. V usage is TRBV7-2 and J usage is TRBJ2-7; TRBD2 might be the D (6 bases). Trimming took 6 bases from V and 0 from J, leaving 9 bases between them. Germline CDR1 is SGHTA and CDR2 is FQGNSA. CDR3 length: 13 residues.

The chain is built from TRBV3-1 (or the pseudogene TRBV3-2) and TRBJ2-3; D unclear. The CDR3 covers 12 residues. Trimming removed 4 bases at V and 3 bases at J, with 5 bases between. Germline V gene data show CDR1 as LGHDT and CDR2 as YNNKEL (reference sequence). The CDR3 is CASSPSTDTQYF. For the CDR3, the DNA is TGTGCCAGCAGCCCTTCTACAGATACGCAGTATTTT.

Only one count was recorded for this clone. The V and J genes are TRBV5-1 and TRBJ1-6; D is unclear. The CDR3 totals 16 residues. With 1 base removed from V and 3 bases from J, the gap between germline ends came to 11 bases. Germline V CDR1 and CDR2: SGHRS, YFSETQ. The CDR3 nucleotides read TGCGCCAGCAGCTTGAGTTTAGAATACTATAATTCACCCCTCCACTTT. Amino acids: CASSLSLEYYNSPLHF.

J is TRBJ2-1 and V is TRBV7-9; 8 bases are shared with TRBD2. Germline loops: CDR1 SEHNR, CDR2 FQNEAQ (reference sequence). Germline trimming cut 1 base from V and 7 bases from J; bases unmatched to any gene: 12. CDR3 length equals 17 residues. This CDR3 is CASSLVLAGNRLNEQFF. The CDR3 region has the DNA TGTGCCAGCAGCTTAGTTTTAGCGGGAAACCGATTAAATGAGCAGTTCTTC.

This chain connects TRBV6-5 to TRBJ2-7, with 7 bases fitting TRBD1. V trimming: 5 bases; J trimming: 2 bases; junction bases outside the gene matches: 9. Germline V gene data show CDR1 as MNHEY and CDR2 as SVGAGI. The CDR3 sequence is 15 residues long. The CDR3 nucleotides are TGTGCCAGCAGTAGACAGGGAAGGGATACCTACGAGCAGTACTTC. This encodes CASSRQGRDTYEQYF.

This chain joins TRBV19 and TRBJ1-2, with a tentative D call TRBD1 (5 bases). V dropped 8 bases and J dropped 5 bases, with 21 bases sitting between them. The CDR3 totals 15 residues. The germline V gene encodes CDR1 LNHDA and CDR2 SQIVND (reference sequence). In DNA form, the CDR3 reads TGTGCCAGTGGCCGCTCGGGACTCGCCTTTTATGGCTACACCTTC. This encodes CASGRSGLAFYGYTF.

The chain employs TRBV19 and TRBJ2-7, with a possible D match to TRBD2 (5 bases). The CDR3 contains 13 residues. Trimming cost V 4 bases and J 4 bases, with 11 bases left between them. Looked up from germline, CDR1 is LNHDA and CDR2 is SQIVND (reference sequence). CDR3 region: CASSTSSGYEQYF. CDR3 nucleotides: TGTGCCAGTAGTACCTCCAGCGGATACGAGCAGTACTTC.

This clone was seen a few times. This rearrangement joins TRBV10-3 to TRBJ2-1, with D perhaps TRBD1 (6 bases). Germline CDR1 is ENHRY and CDR2 is SYGVKD. The germline V and J ends were trimmed by 10 bases and 0 bases, with 13 bases remaining between them. This CDR3 is 14 amino acids long. The CDR3 region is CATLDRTSYNEQFF. Written as DNA, the CDR3 is TGTGCCACGCTCGACAGGACCTCCTACAATGAGCAGTTCTTC.

The V call is TRBV28, the J call TRBJ2-7; D ambiguous. V gave up 10 bases and J gave up 3 bases, with 10 bases separating them. CDR1 is MDHEN and CDR2 is SYDVKM in the germline V gene. The CDR3 extends over 11 amino acids. Here the CDR3 reads CATHTIYEQYF. CDR3 bases: TGTGCCACACATACAATCTACGAGCAGTACTTC.

The rearrangement uses TRBV20-1 and TRBJ2-5; 8 bases are shared with TRBD2. The CDR3 sequence is 14 residues long. In germline, CDR1 is DFQATT, CDR2 SNEGSKA (reference sequence). The V and J ends lost 3 bases and 2 bases, in that order; junction bases with no gene match: 5. CDR3 DNA sequence: TGCAGTGCTAGTAAGGGACTAGTACAAGAGACCCAGTACTTC. It encodes CSASKGLVQETQYF.

This clone was counted only a few times. The chain recombines TRBV4-1 with TRBJ1-1; no clear D gene. V dropped 0 bases and J dropped 4 bases, with 15 bases sitting between them. Germline V lookup: CDR1 MGHRA, CDR2 YSYEKL. The CDR3 totals 16 residues. The CDR3 region is CASSQDSPLSFTEAFF. The CDR3 bases are TGCGCCAGCAGCCAAGATAGCCCTCTATCTTTCACTGAAGCTTTCTTT.

The rearrangement links TRBV7-2 to TRBJ2-1; 8 positions agree with TRBD2. V lost 8 bases and J lost 0; bases outside the gene matches: 18. The V gene's germline CDR1 is SGHTA and CDR2 FQGNSA. This CDR3 has 19 residues. In DNA, the CDR3 is TGTGCCAGCCAGCAGAGACGTTTTAGCGGGGCTAGCTCCTACAATGAGCAGTTCTTC. Protein sequence: CASQQRRFSGASSYNEQFF.

This chain connects TRBV12-3 or TRBV12-4 to TRBJ1-5; D is ambiguous. V dropped 5 bases and J dropped 6 bases, with 11 bases sitting between them. The CDR3 spans 13 residues. The CDR3: CASSPDEAQPQHF. The CDR3 bases are TGTGCCAGCAGTCCCGATGAGGCTCAGCCCCAGCATTTT.

The chain links TRBV27 to TRBJ2-1, with 11 nucleotides matching TRBD2. Germline CDR1 is MNHEY and CDR2 is SMNVEV (reference sequence). The CDR3 is 16 residues long. V trimming: 6 bases; J trimming: 7 bases; junction bases outside the gene matches: 11. CDR3 bases: TGTGCCAGCAGGACCCGTAGCGGGAGGGCCGGTAATGAGCAGTTCTTC. Its protein product is CASRTRSGRAGNEQFF.

V is TRBV5-4 and J is TRBJ1-2; TRBD1 is a possible D gene (6 bases). From germline, CDR1 is SGHNT and CDR2 YYREEE (reference sequence). The CDR3 is 15 amino acids. Trimming stripped 6 bases from V and 3 bases from J, with 18 bases between. The CDR3 loop reads CASKVANRADYGYTF. CDR3 in DNA: TGTGCCAGCAAGGTGGCGAACAGGGCGGACTATGGCTACACCTTC.

This chain links TRBV6-5 with TRBJ2-3; 9 bases are a match to TRBD2. The V gene's germline CDR1 is MNHEY and CDR2 SVGAGI. Unmatched junction bases numbered 8, after V lost 8 bases and J lost 2 bases. The CDR3 runs 15 residues. The CDR3 bases are TGTGCCAGCGGGCGGGGGGGCCGAAACACAGATACGCAGTATTTT. Its protein is CASGRGGRNTDTQYF.